Below are 25 T cell receptor beta chains sequenced from a single sample in a study of neurological immune-mediated disorders. TCRdb fed the 5' RACE reads into MiXCR, producing one record per CDR3 protein. The sample holds approximately 43,000 distinct CDR3 sequences, roughly 2.5% seen once. Material: PBMCs. The receptor source for this set is a man between 25 and 39 years old with multiple sclerosis.

This clonotype was observed a handful of times. J is TRBJ2-7 and V is TRBV6-2 or TRBV6-3, with 8 bases fitting TRBD2. CDR3 length: 12 amino acids. Germline values: CDR1 MNHEY, CDR2 SVGEGT. The ends lost 7 bases at V and 6 bases at J; junction bases unmatched: 5. The CDR3 here is CASNAGRAEQYF. The DNA for the CDR3 is TGTGCCAGCAACGCCGGGAGGGCCGAGCAGTACTTC.

This clonotype was picked up many times. This chain uses TRBV6-5 with TRBJ2-7, with D unresolved. The CDR3 extends over 11 amino acids. Germline V gene lookup returns CDR1 MNHEY and CDR2 SVGAGI. The V and J ends lost 2 bases and 4 bases respectively, with 3 bases between them. The CDR3 sequence is CASSYDYEQYF. The CDR3 DNA reads TGTGCCAGCAGTTACGATTACGAGCAGTACTTC.

This clonotype was recorded a few times. At one end the junction does not follow the germline gene, possibly because of a read error. The chain joins TRBV2 to TRBJ2-7; D remains unclear. The CDR3 extends over 13 amino acids. Germline CDR1 reads SNHLY; CDR2 reads FYNNEI. The chain's CDR3 is CASSEDISNEQYF. In nucleotides, the CDR3 is TGTGCCAGCAGTGAAGATATCTCCAACGAGCAGTACTTC.

This clonotype was detected ten times or more. The chain uses TRBV20-1 and TRBJ2-5; 7 nucleotides line up with TRBD2. This CDR3 comprises 15 residues. The junction had 8 bases not matched to a gene; V was cut back by 0 bases and J by 4 bases. Germline V gene sequence: CDR1 DFQATT, CDR2 SNEGSKA (reference sequence). The CDR3: CSARDASGTRETQYF. CDR3 bases: TGCAGTGCTAGAGATGCTAGCGGCACACGAGAGACCCAGTACTTC.

The rearrangement links TRBV6-6 to TRBJ2-3; maybe TRBD1 (6 bases). Trimming took 10 bases from V and 7 from J, leaving 15 bases between them. Germline V gene data show CDR1 as MNHNY and CDR2 as SVGAGI (reference sequence). The CDR3 has 12 amino acids. This chain's CDR3 is CATENQGNTQYF. The CDR3 DNA sequence: TGTGCCACCGAAAACCAGGGGAATACGCAGTATTTT.

This clonotype was picked up many times. Written as DNA, the CDR3 is TGCAGTGCTAGCACAGTGCTCACTGAAGCTTTCTTT. Its translation: CSASTVLTEAFF. The gene calls are TRBV20-1 and TRBJ1-1; D unclear. V lost 3 bases, J lost 4 bases, and 9 bases lay in between. Germline V gene sequence: CDR1 DFQATT, CDR2 SNEGSKA (reference sequence). The CDR3 length is 12 residues.

This clonotype was recorded at least ten times. V is TRBV7-2 and J is TRBJ2-4; tentatively, D is TRBD1 or TRBD2 (6 bases each). The CDR3 is made up of 14 amino acids. Trimming took off 1 base at V and 6 bases at J, with 10 bases between the two ends. Germline loops: CDR1 SGHTA, CDR2 FQGNSA. The CDR3: CASSLGGGGNIQYF. Here the CDR3 DNA reads TGTGCCAGCAGCTTAGGAGGGGGAGGAAACATTCAGTACTTC.

This clonotype was detected ten times or more. V and J are TRBV21-1 and TRBJ2-1. TRBV21-1 represents a pseudogene. The CDR3 spans 16 residues. CDR3 nucleotide sequence: TGTGCCAGCAGCAAAGGGGAACGGTTCTCCTACAATGAGCAGTTCTTC. Its protein is CASSKGERFSYNEQFF.

This clonotype was seen many times. The chain carries TRBV6-5 and TRBJ1-5; possibly TRBD1 for D (5 bases). Trimming cost V 4 bases and J 3 bases, with 10 bases left between them. The germline V gene encodes CDR1 MNHEY and CDR2 SVGAGI. The CDR3 is 14 amino acids. For the CDR3, the DNA is TGTGCCAGCAGTTCCGACAGATCCAATCAGCCCCAGCATTTT. It yields the protein CASSSDRSNQPQHF.

This clonotype has a count of ten or more. The chain uses TRBV4-2 and TRBJ2-7, with 8 bases matching TRBD2. CDR1 LGHNA and CDR2 YNFKEQ come from the germline V gene. The ends lost 0 bases at V and 3 bases at J; junction bases unmatched: 4. The CDR3 has 15 residues. The CDR3 loop reads CASSQDPGRVYEQYF. The CDR3 DNA reads TGTGCCAGCAGCCAAGATCCCGGGAGGGTCTACGAGCAGTACTTC.

This clonotype was seen ten or more times. V usage is TRBV7-2 and J usage is TRBJ2-1, with TRBD2 identical over 12 bases. Trimming cost V 11 bases and J 9 bases; bases outside gene matches: 14. The CDR3 sequence is 15 residues long. Germline V lookup: CDR1 SGHTA, CDR2 FQGNSA. CDR3: CAGSSSSGRVSEQFF. CDR3 nucleotide sequence: TGTGCCGGGTCCAGTTCTAGCGGGAGGGTTAGTGAGCAGTTCTTC.

The sample holds many counts of this clonotype. V usage is TRBV7-2 and J usage is TRBJ2-7; 12 bases align to TRBD2. J lost 4 bases, V lost 3 bases, and 4 bases had no gene match. The CDR3 extends over 15 amino acids. Germline loops: CDR1 SGHTA, CDR2 FQGNSA. Here the CDR3 reads CASSFSGLAGYEQYF. DNA for the CDR3: TGTGCCAGCAGCTTCTCCGGACTAGCGGGATACGAGCAGTACTTC. Full variable domain (outside the CDR3, taken from reference TRBV7-2 and TRBJ2-7): GAGVSQSPSNKVTEKGKDVELRCDPISGHTALYWYRQSLGQGLEFLIYFQGNSAPDKSGLPSDRFSAERTGGSVSTLTIQRTQQEDSAVYLCASSFSGLAGYEQYFGPGTRLTVT.

Only a few counts were recorded for this clonotype. The V call is TRBV6-1, the J call TRBJ2-3; a possible D gene is TRBD1 (6 bases). In germline, CDR1 is MNHNS, CDR2 SASEGT. V dropped 6 bases and J dropped 15 bases, with 16 bases sitting between them. CDR3 size: 11 residues. CDR3 amino acids: CASSDPGTYYF. The CDR3 DNA is TGTGCCAGCAGCGACCCCGGGACATATTATTTT.

In regard to this clonotype: A much more abundant neighbour one base away suggests this may be a read error. The chain carries TRBV7-9 and TRBJ2-3; TRBD2 is a possible D gene (5 bases). The germline V and J ends were trimmed by 1 base and 3 bases, with 5 bases remaining between them. CDR1 and CDR2 (germline): SEHNR, FQNEAQ (reference sequence). The length of the CDR3 is 13 residues. CDR3 in DNA: TGTGCCAGCAGCTTAGGACTAACAGATACGCAGTATTTT. Amino acids: CASSLGLTDTQYF.

This clonotype has at least ten counts. The chain combines TRBV7-8 with TRBJ2-7; D may be TRBD1 (6 bases). The CDR3 covers 15 residues. Germline CDR1 reads SGHVS; CDR2 reads FQNEAQ. Trimming removed 5 bases at V and 2 bases at J, with 16 bases between. The CDR3 DNA follows: TGTGCCAGCAGCACCCAGGACAGCAAAACCTACGAGCAGTACTTC. Translation gives CASSTQDSKTYEQYF.

At least ten counts were recorded for this clonotype. The genes are TRBV7-2 and TRBJ2-3; no firm D call. Germline CDR1 and CDR2: SGHTA and FQGNSA. This CDR3 is built from 17 residues. Between the trimmed V and J ends, which lost 2 bases and 0 bases, there was a span of 15 bases. Here the CDR3 DNA reads TGTGCCAGCAGCTTACGCGTCACTCAGACTAGCACAGATACGCAGTATTTT. The encoded protein is CASSLRVTQTSTDTQYF.

In this sample, this clonotype turned up many times. This chain connects TRBV7-3 to TRBJ2-7, with D possibly matching TRBD1 (5 bases). The CDR3 runs to 15 residues. Per the germline V gene, CDR1 is SGHTA and CDR2 is FQGTGA. Trimming cost V 5 bases and J 3 bases, with 17 bases left between them. CDR3 in DNA: TGTGCCAGCAGCGTTTCAGGGTTGTTGGGCTACGAGCAGTACTTC. This translates into CASSVSGLLGYEQYF.

In this sample, this clonotype turned up many times. The chain carries TRBV7-9 and TRBJ1-2; D unclear. This CDR3 contains 14 residues. Germline V lookup: CDR1 SEHNR, CDR2 FQNEAQ (reference sequence). V was cut by 2 bases and J by 5 bases, with 12 bases left in between. The CDR3 nucleotides read TGTGCCAGCAGCTTAATTGGAGTGGGGTATGGCTACACCTTC. Its protein product is CASSLIGVGYGYTF.

This clonotype was counted ten times or more. This chain links TRBV3-1 with TRBJ2-3, with D tentatively TRBD2 (5 bases). This CDR3 spans 14 amino acids. The V end was cut by 0 bases, the J end by 5 bases, with 9 bases between. The germline V gene has CDR1 LGHDT and CDR2 YNNKEL (reference sequence). CDR3 nucleotide sequence: TGTGCCAGCAGCCAAGACGGGGTAGTAGATACGCAGTATTTT. Translating gives CASSQDGVVDTQYF.

The rearrangement uses TRBV2 and TRBJ1-5, with a possible D match to TRBD1 (6 bases). Germline loops: CDR1 SNHLY, CDR2 FYNNEI. V was shortened by 6 bases and J by 3 bases, with 12 bases between the two germline ends. This CDR3 contains 14 residues. The chain's CDR3 is CASSLQGLNQPQHF. CDR3 in DNA: TGTGCCAGCAGCTTACAGGGCCTCAATCAGCCCCAGCATTTT.

This clonotype occurred many times. The chain joins TRBV5-1 to TRBJ2-3, with D possibly called TRBD1 or TRBD2 (5 bases each). This CDR3 has 16 residues. V was trimmed by 1 base and J by 4 bases, leaving 16 bases between them. The germline gives CDR1 SGHRS, CDR2 YFSETQ. CDR3 protein: CASSLSPGTFPDTQYF. The CDR3 coding sequence is TGCGCCAGCAGCTTGAGTCCCGGGACGTTCCCAGATACGCAGTATTTT.

This chain joins TRBV5-1 and TRBJ2-2, with 8 bases matching TRBD1. CDR1 is SGHRS, CDR2 YFSETQ, per germline. There are 14 residues in the CDR3. J was trimmed by 3 bases and V by 5 bases; bases with no gene match: 3. CDR3 bases: TGCGCCAGCAGTCAGGGGGCGGACACCGGGGAGCTGTTTTTT. Amino acids: CASSQGADTGELFF.

This clonotype was seen at least ten times. V usage is TRBV5-1 and J usage is TRBJ2-1, with D possibly matching TRBD1 (5 bases). V was cut by 0 bases and J by 1 base, with 11 bases left in between. CDR1 SGHRS and CDR2 YFSETQ come from the germline V gene. CDR3 length: 16 amino acids. The CDR3 reads CASSLVPGSSYNEQFF. The CDR3 DNA is TGCGCCAGCAGCTTGGTACCAGGGTCTTCCTACAATGAGCAGTTCTTC.

The table lists this clonotype with many counts. The chain employs TRBV20-1 and TRBJ2-5; tentatively, D is TRBD1 (5 bases). Germline CDR1 DFQATT, CDR2 SNEGSKA (reference sequence). V gave up 5 bases and J gave up 0 bases, with 10 bases separating them. The CDR3 runs to 13 residues. The CDR3 spells CSAFSDNQETQYF. CDR3 sequence (DNA): TGCAGTGCTTTCTCGGACAACCAAGAGACCCAGTACTTC.

This clonotype has at least ten counts. The CDR3 spells CASSQERVQETQYF. CDR3 nucleotides: TGCGCCAGCAGCCAAGAGCGGGTTCAAGAGACCCAGTACTTC. The genes are TRBV4-1 and TRBJ2-5; TRBD2 is a possible D gene (5 bases). Germline CDR1 and CDR2: MGHRA and YSYEKL. The CDR3 runs 14 residues. Trimming stripped 0 bases from V and 2 bases from J, with 7 bases between.